These 12 T cell receptor beta chains were all obtained from the same sample, sequenced in a study of blood T cell repertoires in COVID-19. Clones were sequenced by immunoSEQ multiplex PCR, and TCRdb holds only the in-frame ones, with some missing. This table has around 240,000 clones, 80% to 90% appearing once. The sample taken for sequencing was PBMCs or T cells enriched from blood (not recorded which). Receptor source: a woman aged 50 to 65 who had recovered from COVID-19.

As concerns this clone: The sample holds other DNA sequences that translate to the same CDR3. The chain links TRBV6-4 to TRBJ2-3, with 7 bases that match TRBD1. Trimming at V came to 2 bases and at J to 6 bases, leaving 5 bases not matched to a gene. The CDR3 has 14 residues. The germline V gene encodes CDR1 MRHNA and CDR2 SNTAGT. The CDR3 sequence: CASSDEGATDTQYF. CDR3 coding DNA: TGTGCCAGCAGTGACGAGGGGGCGACGGATACGCAGTATTTT.

V is TRBV24-1 and J is TRBJ2-3; TRBD1 matches at 7 bases. This CDR3 has 14 residues. V trimming: 9 bases; J trimming: 0 bases; junction bases outside the gene matches: 5. Per germline, CDR1 KGHDR and CDR2 SFDVKD. CDR3 bases: TGTGCCACCCGACCGGGACAGAGCACAGATACGCAGTATTTT. Residues: CATRPGQSTDTQYF.

Notes on this clone: A junction end diverges from the germline sequence, so it may reflect a read error. The CDR3 protein is CASRLAGGGPDTQYF. The CDR3 DNA follows: TGTGCCAGCAGGTTAGCGGGAGGTGGTCCAGATACGCAGTATTTT. The V and J genes are TRBV7-2 and TRBJ2-3; 10 bases line up with TRBD2. CDR1 and CDR2 (germline): SGHTA, FQGNSA. The CDR3 sequence is 15 residues long. The full variable domain, completed using reference TRBV7-2 and TRBJ2-3, is GAGVSQSPSNKVTEKGKDVELRCDPISGHTALYWYRQSLGQGLEFLIYFQGNSAPDKSGLPSDRFSAERTGGSVSTLTIQRTQQEDSAVYLCASRLAGGGPDTQYFGPGTRLTVL.

The chain is built from TRBV5-4 and TRBJ1-2; the match to TRBD1 covers 7 bases. Germline CDR1 SGHNT, CDR2 YYREEE (reference sequence). V was pared by 4 bases and J by 8 bases, with 11 bases of the junction left unmatched. The CDR3 contains 14 residues. DNA for the CDR3: TGTGCCAGCAGCGACTACAGGGGAGTGCGGGGCTACACCTTC. Translation gives CASSDYRGVRGYTF.

The chain recombines TRBV27 with TRBJ1-5; 7 nucleotides match TRBD1. CDR3 length: 16 amino acids. The germline V gene encodes CDR1 MNHEY and CDR2 SMNVEV (reference sequence). V lost 4 bases to trimming and J lost 10 bases; unmatched junction nucleotides: 16. CDR3 protein: CASSSLQDRLDGPQHF. The CDR3, as DNA: TGTGCCAGCAGTTCCCTCCAGGACAGGCTAGACGGTCCCCAGCATTTT.

The chain uses TRBV12-3 or TRBV12-4 and TRBJ1-1, with a weak D call TRBD1 (6 bases). The CDR3 is made up of 13 amino acids. Trimming removed 7 bases at V and 6 bases at J, with 15 bases between. The CDR3 DNA follows: TGTGCCAGCACCCTACAGGGAAGGCCTGAAGCTTTCTTT. Protein: CASTLQGRPEAFF.

The chain combines TRBV10-3 with TRBJ2-3; D might be TRBD2 (5 bases). V dropped 3 bases and J dropped 3 bases, with 13 bases sitting between them. The CDR3 extends over 15 amino acids. Germline V lookup: CDR1 ENHRY, CDR2 SYGVKD. The CDR3 is CAISEGSGSTDTQYF. The CDR3 DNA reads as TGTGCCATCAGTGAAGGGAGCGGCTCTACAGATACGCAGTATTTT.

The chain couples TRBV5-1 to TRBJ2-1; 7 bases agree with TRBD2. The length of the CDR3 is 15 residues. From germline, CDR1 is SGHRS and CDR2 YFSETQ. V lost 3 bases and J lost 6; bases outside the gene matches: 9. CDR3 loop: CASSWGGRVVNEQFF. DNA of the CDR3: TGCGCCAGCAGCTGGGGCGGGAGAGTCGTCAATGAGCAGTTCTTC.

V is TRBV5-4 and J is TRBJ2-2; TRBD1 is a possible D gene (8 bases). Germline V gene data show CDR1 as SGHNT and CDR2 as YYREEE (reference sequence). The length of the CDR3 is 15 residues. V was trimmed by 4 bases and J by 6 bases, leaving 16 bases between them. The CDR3 spells CASSPGQGGAGELFF. Written as DNA, the CDR3 is TGTGCCAGCAGCCCCGGACAGGGAGGGGCCGGGGAGCTGTTTTTT.

V and J are TRBV5-1 and TRBJ2-1; 8 bases fit TRBD2. The CDR3 consists of 15 residues. Looked up from germline, CDR1 is SGHRS and CDR2 is YFSETQ. The ends lost 4 bases at V and 2 bases at J; junction bases unmatched: 5. CDR3 DNA: TGCGCCAGCAGCACGGGACTAGGGGCCTACAATGAGCAGTTCTTC. This sequence encodes CASSTGLGAYNEQFF. Full variable domain (outside the CDR3, taken from reference TRBV5-1 and TRBJ2-1): KAGVTQTPRYLIKTRGQQVTLSCSPISGHRSVSWYQQTPGQGLQFLFEYFSETQRNKGNFPGRFSGRQFSNSRSEMNVSTLELGDSALYLCASSTGLGAYNEQFFGPGTRLTVL.

The chain has TRBV6-5 and TRBJ1-5; D is unclear. Trimming left V 5 bases short and J 5 bases short, with 13 bases between. The CDR3 has 14 residues. Germline CDR1 MNHEY, CDR2 SVGAGI. The CDR3 loop is CASSPRSTDQPQHF. Here the CDR3 DNA reads TGTGCCAGCAGTCCTCGCAGTACCGATCAGCCCCAGCATTTT.

The rearrangement joins TRBV6-5 to TRBJ1-6, with D hard to call. The germline V gene has CDR1 MNHEY and CDR2 SVGAGI. The CDR3 has 16 residues. V gave up 2 bases and J gave up 4 bases, with 12 bases separating them. CDR3 protein: CASSYDYSTYNSPLHF. The CDR3 bases are TGTGCCAGCAGTTACGATTACAGTACTTATAATTCACCCCTCCACTTT.